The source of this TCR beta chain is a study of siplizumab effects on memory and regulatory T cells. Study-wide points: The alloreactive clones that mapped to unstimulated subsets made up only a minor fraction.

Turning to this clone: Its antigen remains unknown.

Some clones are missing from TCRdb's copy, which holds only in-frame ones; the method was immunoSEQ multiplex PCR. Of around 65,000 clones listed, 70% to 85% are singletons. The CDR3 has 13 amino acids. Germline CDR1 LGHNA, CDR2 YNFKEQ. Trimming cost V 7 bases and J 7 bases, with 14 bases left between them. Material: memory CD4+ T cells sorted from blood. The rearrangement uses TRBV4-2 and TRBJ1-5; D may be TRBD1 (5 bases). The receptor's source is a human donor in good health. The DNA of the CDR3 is TGTGCCAGCAACCAGGAACAGGCCCAGCCCCAGCATTTT. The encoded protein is CASNQEQAQPQHF.